This passage covers 25 T cell receptor beta chains from one sample sequenced in a study of blood T cell repertoires in COVID-19. Measured with immunoSEQ multiplex PCR; TCRdb has only the in-frame clones, and not every one. The sample has 150,000 to 200,000 clones; 86% are singletons. The sequenced sample was peripheral blood. All receptors derive from an older woman with COVID-19, enrolled during active disease.

The chain couples TRBV6-6 to TRBJ2-7; D remains unclear. Germline V CDR1 and CDR2: MNHNY, SVGAGI (reference sequence). Trimming took 6 bases from V and 0 from J, leaving 9 bases between them. The CDR3 loop spans 13 amino acids. CDR3 in DNA: TGTGCCAGCAGGTCACAAAACTCCTACGAGCAGTACTTC. Translating it yields CASRSQNSYEQYF.

The gene calls are TRBV21-1 and TRBJ2-2; the table's D call TRBD1 went unverified against the DNA. TRBV21-1 is an annotated pseudogene. The CDR3 consists of 15 residues. CDR3 nucleotides: TGTGCCAGCAGCATCCCGGGACACTCCCCCGGGGAGCTGTTTTTT. Amino acids: CASSIPGHSPGELFF.

This chain connects TRBV5-1 to TRBJ1-1; the D gene is possibly TRBD1 (6 bases). Germline assignment: CDR1 SGHRS and CDR2 YFSETQ. The CDR3 runs 14 residues. Trimming pared 4 bases from V and 2 bases from J, leaving 12 bases between. CDR3 sequence: CASSTGIKNTEAFF. The CDR3 DNA reads as TGCGCCAGCAGCACAGGGATAAAAAACACTGAAGCTTTCTTT.

The sample holds a few counts of this clone. The chain recombines TRBV20-1 with TRBJ1-5; the D gene is possibly TRBD1 (5 bases). CDR3 length: 12 amino acids. V lost 3 bases and J lost 7, with 10 bases in between. Germline CDR1 reads DFQATT; CDR2 reads SNEGSKA (reference sequence). CDR3 in DNA: TGCAGTGCTAGTATAGGGGTACAGCCCCAGCATTTT. Translation gives CSASIGVQPQHF.

The chain couples TRBV24-1 to TRBJ2-1, with D perhaps matching TRBD1 (6 bases). The CDR3 runs to 16 residues. CDR1 and CDR2 from the germline V gene are KGHDR and SFDVKD. Trimming shortened V by 3 bases and J by 7 bases, and 18 bases separated the two germline ends. The CDR3 coding sequence is TGTGCCACCAGTGATACCCGGGGACACCGTAGAAATGAGCAGTTCTTC. Its translation: CATSDTRGHRRNEQFF.

The rearrangement uses TRBV29-1 and TRBJ1-2, with D perhaps matching TRBD1 (5 bases). CDR1 and CDR2 from the germline V gene are SQVTM and ANQGSEA. The CDR3 is 10 amino acids. Trimming shortened V by 7 bases and J by 4 bases, and 7 bases separated the two germline ends. The CDR3: CSADSYGYTF. The CDR3 region has the DNA TGCAGCGCTGACAGCTATGGCTACACCTTC.

The rearrangement joins TRBV7-8 to TRBJ1-5; D might be TRBD1 (5 bases). The CDR3 spans 16 residues. The V gene's germline CDR1 is SGHVS and CDR2 FQNEAQ. The V end was cut by 2 bases, the J end by 5 bases, with 16 bases between. The CDR3, as DNA: TGTGCCAGCAGCTTAAGGGACTCGGGGGTTGATCAGCCCCAGCATTTT. Amino acid sequence: CASSLRDSGVDQPQHF.

The V gene is TRBV28, the J gene TRBJ1-1; 7 bases agree with TRBD1. The CDR3 is 12 residues long. Trimming took 3 bases from V and 10 from J; bases not matched to a gene: 5. Germline V gene sequence: CDR1 MDHEN, CDR2 SYDVKM. For the CDR3, the DNA is TGTGCCAGCAGTTTTCCACAGGGGCGAGCTTTCTTT. Its translation is CASSFPQGRAFF. Full variable domain (missing parts from reference TRBV28 and TRBJ1-1): DVKVTQSSRYLVKRTGEKVFLECVQDMDHENMFWYRQDPGLGLRLIYFSYDVKMKEKGDIPEGYSVSREKKERFSLILESASTNQTSMYLCASSFPQGRAFFGQGTRLTVV.

This chain uses TRBV11-3 with TRBJ1-1; 8 nucleotides line up with TRBD1. The CDR3 is made up of 15 amino acids. V trimming: 1 base; J trimming: 1 base; junction bases outside the gene matches: 2. Germline loops: CDR1 SGHNT, CDR2 YENEEA. CDR3 coding DNA: TGTGCCAGCAGCTTAGGGACAGGGCCGAACACTGAAGCTTTCTTT. Its translation is CASSLGTGPNTEAFF.

The chain recombines TRBV5-1 with TRBJ2-7, with 9 nucleotides matching TRBD2. The CDR3 is 18 residues long. Germline V gene data show CDR1 as SGHRS and CDR2 as YFSETQ. The J segment lost 3 bases and the V segment lost 3 bases, leaving 16 bases of the junction unmatched. CDR3 protein: CASSYLQGVAGARYEQYF. CDR3 in DNA: TGCGCCAGCAGCTATCTCCAGGGGGTAGCGGGAGCCCGCTACGAGCAGTACTTC.

The chain combines TRBV4-3 with TRBJ2-2, with TRBD2 matching over 9 bases. The ends lost 2 bases at V and 4 bases at J; junction bases unmatched: 5. CDR3 length: 16 amino acids. CDR1 is LGHNA, CDR2 YSLEER, per germline. The CDR3 spells CASSQQGLAGTGELFF. The DNA for the CDR3 is TGCGCCAGCAGCCAACAGGGACTAGCAGGCACCGGGGAGCTGTTTTTT.

V gene TRBV11-2 combines with J gene TRBJ2-5; TRBD2 aligns across 13 bases. V lost 2 bases to trimming and J lost 4 bases; unmatched junction nucleotides: 13. CDR1 SGHAT and CDR2 FQNNGV come from the germline V gene. CDR3 size: 19 residues. CDR3 region: CASSLTPGLAGVPGETQYF. CDR3 DNA: TGTGCCAGCAGCTTAACCCCCGGACTAGCGGGAGTCCCAGGAGAGACCCAGTACTTC.

V is TRBV6-5 and J is TRBJ1-2, with TRBD1 matching 10 bases. Germline lookup yields CDR1 MNHEY and CDR2 SVGAGI. This CDR3 comprises 14 residues. Germline trimming cut 5 bases from V and 9 bases from J; bases unmatched to any gene: 9. CDR3 region: CASSPPGQGYRYTF. The CDR3, as DNA: TGTGCCAGCAGTCCTCCGGGACAGGGGTACCGCTACACCTTC.

The chain is built from TRBV6-5 and TRBJ1-6; the match to TRBD1 covers 7 bases. This CDR3 has 15 residues. The J segment lost 7 bases and the V segment lost 2 bases, leaving 5 bases of the junction unmatched. Germline V gene sequence: CDR1 MNHEY, CDR2 SVGAGI. The CDR3 region is CASSYAAGGNSPLHF. The CDR3 nucleotides are TGTGCCAGCAGTTACGCGGCAGGGGGGAATTCACCCCTCCACTTT.

The gene calls are TRBV2 and TRBJ1-1; the D gene is possibly TRBD1 (6 bases). The CDR3 contains 14 residues. V dropped 3 bases and J dropped 8 bases, with 16 bases sitting between them. CDR1 and CDR2 (germline): SNHLY, FYNNEI. The CDR3 is CASSERTPRGEAFF. The CDR3 region has the DNA TGTGCCAGCAGTGAGAGGACACCGAGGGGGGAAGCTTTCTTT.

This rearrangement joins TRBV6-8 to TRBJ1-2; 8 bases map to TRBD1. The germline CDR1 and CDR2 sequences are MNHGY and SAAAGT. Trimming removed 2 bases from V and 3 bases from J; junction bases left unmatched: 26. CDR3 length: 22 amino acids. This CDR3 reads CASSYQTHVFGQGHKRDYGYTF. The CDR3 DNA reads as TGTGCCAGCAGTTACCAAACCCACGTTTTTGGACAGGGACACAAGAGGGACTATGGCTACACCTTC.

V usage is TRBV10-2 and J usage is TRBJ2-3; TRBD1 matches at 7 bases. CDR3 size: 14 residues. The V segment lost 4 bases and the J segment 6 bases; nucleotides outside the gene matches: 7. Germline lookup yields CDR1 WSHSY and CDR2 SAAADI. The CDR3 coding sequence is TGCGCCAGCAGTGTAACAGGGGCGCGGGATACGCAGTATTTT. It specifies CASSVTGARDTQYF.

The chain employs TRBV9 and TRBJ2-7; a weak D match, TRBD2 (8 bases). Trimming stripped 7 bases from V and 2 bases from J, with 19 bases between. The CDR3 is made up of 15 amino acids. Germline CDR1 and CDR2: SGDLS and YYNGEE. The CDR3: CASSRSGTAPYEQYF. CDR3 nucleotide sequence: TGTGCCAGCTCTCGTAGCGGGACAGCACCCTACGAGCAGTACTTC.

The chain has TRBV28 and TRBJ2-1; the D is unclear. The CDR3 spans 17 residues. Germline V gene lookup returns CDR1 MDHEN and CDR2 SYDVKM. The V gene lost 1 base and the J gene lost 0 bases, with 13 bases spanning the gap. CDR3 DNA sequence: TGTGCCAGCAGTTTATCAGACCCCTCTAGCTCCTACAATGAGCAGTTCTTC. Translated, it gives CASSLSDPSSSYNEQFF.

V and J are TRBV6-5 and TRBJ2-7; the D gene is possibly TRBD2 (5 bases). V lost 7 bases to trimming and J lost 0 bases, with 13 bases between them. Germline CDR1 and CDR2: MNHEY and SVGAGI. The CDR3 spans 14 residues. For the CDR3, the DNA is TGTGCCAGCAACAGAAACCGGGACTCCTACGAGCAGTACTTC. Its translation: CASNRNRDSYEQYF.

The table lists this clone with a count of one. This chain links TRBV7-2 with TRBJ1-4, with D possibly being TRBD1 (6 bases). Per the germline V gene, CDR1 is SGHTA and CDR2 is FQGNSA. There are 15 residues in the CDR3. V lost 4 bases and J lost 3, with 12 bases in between. The CDR3 region is CASSYTGHSNEKLFF. The CDR3 nucleotides are TGTGCCAGCAGCTACACGGGACACTCTAATGAAAAACTGTTTTTT.

The chain has TRBV15 and TRBJ1-5; D might be TRBD1 (5 bases). CDR3 length: 16 amino acids. The V end was cut by 2 bases, the J end by 0 bases, with 11 bases between. Per the germline V gene, CDR1 is LNHNV and CDR2 is YYDKDF (reference sequence). The CDR3 region has the DNA TGTGCCACCAGCAGAACCTCAGACAGTAGCAATCAGCCCCAGCATTTT. This encodes CATSRTSDSSNQPQHF.

The chain links TRBV6-5 to TRBJ1-1; D may be TRBD1 (6 bases). Germline V gene sequence: CDR1 MNHEY, CDR2 SVGAGI. The CDR3 runs 14 residues. The germline V and J ends were trimmed by 6 bases and 0 bases, with 11 bases remaining between them. The CDR3 nucleotides read TGTGCCAGCAGCCCGGGACACCTGAACACTGAAGCTTTCTTT. This codes for CASSPGHLNTEAFF.

The rearrangement joins TRBV18 to TRBJ1-6; TRBD1 matches at 9 bases. J gave up 7 bases and V 5 bases, and 6 bases lay outside the gene matches. The germline gives CDR1 KGHSH, CDR2 LQKENI. The CDR3 contains 15 residues. Here the CDR3 DNA reads TGTGCCAGCTCAGCACAGGGGGCGCGGAATTCACCCCTCCACTTT. It is translated as CASSAQGARNSPLHF. The whole variable domain, remainder taken from reference TRBV18 and TRBJ1-6, is NAGVMQNPRHLVRRRGQEARLRCSPMKGHSHVYWYRQLPEEGLKFMVYLQKENIIDESGMPKERFSAEFPKEGPSILRIQQVVRGDSAAYFCASSAQGARNSPLHFGNGTRLTVT.

The chain uses TRBV30 and TRBJ2-7; D may be TRBD1 (6 bases). V gave up 2 bases and J gave up 2 bases, with 13 bases separating them. The CDR3 has 14 residues. Germline CDR1 GTSNPN, CDR2 SVGIG (reference sequence). In DNA, the CDR3 is TGTGCCTGGAGTCGTGGACAGAAAACCTACGAGCAGTACTTC. Its protein is CAWSRGQKTYEQYF. Supplemented by reference TRBV30 and TRBJ2-7, the full variable domain reads SQTIHQWPATLVQPVGSPLSLECTVEGTSNPNLYWYRQAAGRGLQLLFYSVGIGQISSEVPQNLSASRPQDRQFILSSKKLLLSDSGFYLCAWSRGQKTYEQYFGPGTRLTVT.